This T cell receptor (beta chain) is from a study of beta chain features in type 1 diabetes. Study-wide points: Across all four CD4+ subsets, people with type 1 diabetes showed modestly shorter TCRB CDR3s.

Trimming removed 3 bases at V and 9 bases at J, with 12 bases between. The germline V gene encodes CDR1 MDHEN and CDR2 SYDVKM. The CDR3 loop spans 13 amino acids. This clone was seen ten or more times. The antigen is unknown. Expressed TCRB transcripts were sequenced, since all the RNA that had been isolated was reverse transcribed. The assay was immunoSEQ multiplex PCR, and TCRdb's table has in-frame clones only and misses some. This repertoire shows some 640,000 clones, over 11% found once; its top ten account for 0.035% to 0.045%. Sequencing was performed on naive CD4+ T cells from blood. This clonotype was obtained from a man aged 18 to 35 with type 1 diabetes. The chain is built from TRBV28 and TRBJ2-1, with D tentatively TRBD1 or TRBD2 (5 bases each). CDR3 amino acids: CASSFSGGSEQFF. The DNA of the CDR3 is TGTGCCAGCAGTTTCTCTGGGGGTTCTGAGCAGTTCTTC.